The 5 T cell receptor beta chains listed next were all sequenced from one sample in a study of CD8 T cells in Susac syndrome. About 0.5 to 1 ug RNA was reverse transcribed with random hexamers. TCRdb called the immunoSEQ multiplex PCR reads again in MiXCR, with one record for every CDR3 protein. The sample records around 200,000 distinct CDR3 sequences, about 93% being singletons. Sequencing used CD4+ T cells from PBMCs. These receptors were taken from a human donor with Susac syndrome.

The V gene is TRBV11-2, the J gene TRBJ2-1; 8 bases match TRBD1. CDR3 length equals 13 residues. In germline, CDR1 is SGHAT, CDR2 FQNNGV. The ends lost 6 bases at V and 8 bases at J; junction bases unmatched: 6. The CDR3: CASRATGVDEQFF. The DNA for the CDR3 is TGTGCCAGCAGAGCGACAGGGGTCGATGAGCAGTTCTTC.

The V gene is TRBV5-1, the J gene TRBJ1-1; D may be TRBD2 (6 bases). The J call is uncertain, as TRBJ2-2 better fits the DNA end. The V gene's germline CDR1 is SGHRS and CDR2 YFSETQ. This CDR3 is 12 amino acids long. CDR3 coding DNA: TGCGCCAGCAGCGGTGAGGCGGGGCAGCTGTTTTTT. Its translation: CASSGEAGQLFF.

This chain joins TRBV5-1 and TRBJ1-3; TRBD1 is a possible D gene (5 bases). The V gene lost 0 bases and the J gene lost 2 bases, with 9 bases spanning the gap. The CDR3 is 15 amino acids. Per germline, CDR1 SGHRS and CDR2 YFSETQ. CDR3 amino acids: CASSLVGRAGNTIYF. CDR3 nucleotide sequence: TGCGCCAGCAGCTTGGTTGGCAGGGCTGGAAACACCATATATTTT.

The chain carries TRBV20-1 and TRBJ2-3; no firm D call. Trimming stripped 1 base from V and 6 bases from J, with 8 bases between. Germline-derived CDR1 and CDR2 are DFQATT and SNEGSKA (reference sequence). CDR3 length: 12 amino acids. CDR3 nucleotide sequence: TGCAGTGCTAGAGGTGTACGGGATACGCAGTATTTT. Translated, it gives CSARGVRDTQYF.

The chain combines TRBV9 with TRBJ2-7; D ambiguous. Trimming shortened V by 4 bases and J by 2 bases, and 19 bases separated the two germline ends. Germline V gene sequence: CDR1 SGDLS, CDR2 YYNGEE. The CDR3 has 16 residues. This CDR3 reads CASSPLGPSEPYEQYF. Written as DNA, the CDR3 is TGTGCCAGCAGCCCGCTCGGGCCGTCGGAACCCTACGAGCAGTACTTC.